These 16 T cell receptor beta chains originate from one sample sequenced in a study of tumour-infiltrating T cells in Burkitt lymphoma. Profiling relied on immunoSEQ multiplex PCR, and the TCRdb table lists in-frame clones only, not all of them. Of under 2,500 clones listed, roughly 14% are singletons. The sequencing sample was made of tumor tissue. The receptors come from a human donor with Burkitt lymphoma.

This clone showed up just a few times. V gene TRBV6-6 combines with J gene TRBJ2-1; D remains unclear. Per the germline V gene, CDR1 is MNHNY and CDR2 is SVGAGI (reference sequence). Trimming removed 6 bases from V and 7 bases from J, with 10 bases in between. The CDR3 is 12 residues long. Written as DNA, the CDR3 is TGTGCCAGCAGAAAGGACGCGAATGAGCAGTTCTTC. Translated: CASRKDANEQFF.

V and J are TRBV15 and TRBJ1-5; D not resolved. Germline V gene sequence: CDR1 LNHNV, CDR2 YYDKDF (reference sequence). V lost 0 bases and J 2 bases, leaving 5 bases between the germline ends. The length of the CDR3 is 14 residues. CDR3 DNA sequence: TGTGCCACCAGCAGAGAACAACGCAATCAGCCCCAGCATTTT. Its protein is CATSREQRNQPQHF.

Concerning this clone itself: The sample has other DNA sequences that encode this CDR3 too. The gene calls are TRBV7-9 and TRBJ2-1; 11 nucleotides line up with TRBD2. The length of the CDR3 is 18 residues. Germline assignment: CDR1 SEHNR and CDR2 FQNEAQ (reference sequence). The V and J ends lost 2 bases and 1 base, in that order; junction bases with no gene match: 7. This CDR3 reads CASSLLAGGHSSYNEQFF. The CDR3 DNA follows: TGTGCCAGCAGCTTACTAGCGGGGGGCCATAGTTCCTACAATGAGCAGTTCTTC. The full variable domain, with the rest looked up from reference TRBV7-9 and TRBJ2-1, is DTGVSQNPRHKITKRGQNVTFRCDPISEHNRLYWYRQTLGQGPEFLTYFQNEAQLEKSRLLSDRFSAERPKGSFSTLEIQRTEQGDSAMYLCASSLLAGGHSSYNEQFFGPGTRLTVL.

About this clone: This may be a read error, as it is one base from a much larger clone. The chain joins TRBV7-9 to TRBJ2-1, with 11 bases matching TRBD2. This CDR3 comprises 18 residues. V dropped 2 bases and J dropped 3; count of bases not matched to a gene: 9. Looked up from germline, CDR1 is SEHNR and CDR2 is FQNEAQ (reference sequence). The CDR3 DNA reads TGTGCCAGCAGCTTACTAGCGGGGGGCCATAGCTTCTACAATGAGCAGTTCTTC. Translated: CASSLLAGGHSFYNEQFF.

This clone has a handful of counts. This chain joins TRBV4-1 and TRBJ2-7, with a weak D call TRBD2 (7 bases). The CDR3 is 15 amino acids. Trimming left V 4 bases short and J 4 bases short, with 17 bases between. Germline values: CDR1 MGHRA, CDR2 YSYEKL. The CDR3 protein is CASSPLPGGGYEQYF. The DNA for the CDR3 is TGCGCCAGCAGCCCACTACCGGGGGGCGGTTACGAGCAGTACTTC.

A few counts support this clone. The chain carries TRBV6-5 and TRBJ1-1, with D unresolved. Per germline, CDR1 MNHEY and CDR2 SVGAGI. V was clipped by 4 bases and J by 7 bases, with 10 bases between them. The CDR3 spans 12 residues. The chain's CDR3 is CASSSELREAFF. CDR3 bases: TGTGCCAGCAGTTCTGAGCTCCGTGAAGCTTTCTTT.

J is TRBJ2-1 and V is TRBV28; 9 bases fit TRBD2. CDR3 size: 16 residues. V dropped 4 bases and J dropped 2; count of bases not matched to a gene: 6. The germline V gene has CDR1 MDHEN and CDR2 SYDVKM. The CDR3: CASSSRGGRAYNEQFF. CDR3 coding DNA: TGTGCCAGCAGTTCCCGGGGCGGGAGGGCCTACAATGAGCAGTTCTTC.

The J gene is TRBJ2-1, the V gene TRBV20-1, with no clear D. The CDR3 contains 10 residues. Germline CDR1 is DFQATT and CDR2 is SNEGSKA (reference sequence). Trimming took off 5 bases at V and 8 bases at J, with 7 bases between the two ends. This CDR3 reads CSASIHEQFF. The CDR3 bases are TGCAGTGCTTCTATCCATGAGCAGTTCTTC.

This clone has more than one count but fewer than ten. The chain has TRBV5-1 and TRBJ2-1; D not certain. The CDR3 is 12 residues long. V was shortened by 5 bases and J by 6 bases, with 9 bases between the two germline ends. Germline values: CDR1 SGHRS, CDR2 YFSETQ. The CDR3 region is CASSLQSNEQFF. In DNA form, the CDR3 reads TGCGCCAGCAGTCTGCAGAGCAATGAGCAGTTCTTC.

This clone was found a few times. Germline and junction disagree at one end, which may indicate a read error. Here the CDR3 reads CASSPGTSFPGELFF. The CDR3 DNA reads TGTGCTAGCAGCCCCGGGACTAGTTTCCCCGGGGAGCTGTTTTTT. V is TRBV7-7 and J is TRBJ2-2; the match to TRBD2 covers 8 bases. The CDR3 has 15 amino acids. Germline lookup yields CDR1 SSHAT and CDR2 FNYEAQ (reference sequence).

The chain couples TRBV5-6 to TRBJ2-7, with D maybe TRBD2 (5 bases). Germline V gene sequence: CDR1 SGHDT, CDR2 YYEEEE. The CDR3 is 13 residues long. V gave up 0 bases and J gave up 3 bases, with 7 bases separating them. The CDR3 region has the DNA TGTGCCAGCAGCTTGGAGCGGATCTACGAGCAGTACTTC. Residues: CASSLERIYEQYF.

The chain employs TRBV19 and TRBJ2-1; 11 positions agree with TRBD1. With 9 bases clipped from V and 8 bases from J, the junction kept 12 bases outside the gene matches. Germline CDR1 and CDR2: LNHDA and SQIVND (reference sequence). The CDR3 has 15 amino acids. In DNA form, the CDR3 reads TGTGCCAGCCTCCCGGGACAGGGGGAATATTATGAGCAGTTCTTC. Translated, it gives CASLPGQGEYYEQFF.

The chain uses TRBV9 and TRBJ2-3, with TRBD2 matching over 12 bases. The CDR3 covers 16 residues. Per the germline V gene, CDR1 is SGDLS and CDR2 is YYNGEE. V dropped 4 bases and J dropped 0; count of bases not matched to a gene: 3. The CDR3 nucleotides are TGTGCCAGCAGCACAGGACTAGCGGGGAGCACAGATACGCAGTATTTT. Its protein is CASSTGLAGSTDTQYF.

V and J are TRBV18 and TRBJ2-3, with unresolved D. Germline CDR1 is KGHSH and CDR2 is LQKENI. Trimming removed 6 bases from V and 2 bases from J, with 9 bases in between. This CDR3 comprises 13 residues. The CDR3 loop is CASSLDLTDTQYF. The CDR3 DNA reads TGTGCCAGCTCCCTGGACCTCACAGATACGCAGTATTTT.

The J gene is TRBJ2-5, the V gene TRBV5-1; no firm D call. Germline V lookup: CDR1 SGHRS, CDR2 YFSETQ. This CDR3 comprises 13 residues. Trimming removed 1 base from V and 5 bases from J, with 9 bases in between. The CDR3, as DNA: TGCGCCAGCAGCTTGCGAGGTCAGGAGACCCAGTACTTC. Its translation is CASSLRGQETQYF. The variable domain in full, completed from reference TRBV5-1 and TRBJ2-5, reads KAGVTQTPRYLIKTRGQQVTLSCSPISGHRSVSWYQQTPGQGLQFLFEYFSETQRNKGNFPGRFSGRQFSNSRSEMNVSTLELGDSALYLCASSLRGQETQYFGPGTRLLVL.

This clone showed up just a few times. The V and J genes are TRBV6-5 and TRBJ2-6; D is ambiguous. Germline values: CDR1 MNHEY, CDR2 SVGAGI. V lost 6 bases and J lost 0, with 3 bases in between. The CDR3 has 13 amino acids. DNA for the CDR3: TGTGCCAGCAGGGTCTCTGGGGCCAACGTCCTGACTTTC. Translating it yields CASRVSGANVLTF.